A single sample gave rise to the 10 T cell receptor beta chains below, sequenced in a study of T cell repertoires in cytomegalovirus infection. TCRdb reanalysed the reads using MiXCR and keeps one entry per CDR3 protein. The table has about 310,000 distinct CDR3 sequences, around 10% seen once. The sequencing sample was made of PBMCs. The source is a human donor in good health (CMV status not recorded). Some clones in this sample may be carry-over from other donors' samples.

This clonotype appeared many times. The chain has TRBV29-1 and TRBJ2-7, with D perhaps TRBD1 or TRBD2 (5 bases each). This CDR3 comprises 12 residues. Looked up from germline, CDR1 is SQVTM and CDR2 is ANQGSEA. The V and J ends lost 6 bases and 2 bases respectively, with 11 bases between them. CDR3 protein: CSVFQGAYEQYV. In DNA form, the CDR3 reads TGCAGCGTCTTTCAGGGAGCCTACGAGCAGTACGTC.

This clonotype was seen ten or more times. The chain uses TRBV28 and TRBJ1-2; tentative D call: TRBD1 (5 bases). Trimming took off 6 bases at V and 13 bases at J, with 15 bases between the two ends. The V gene's germline CDR1 is MDHEN and CDR2 SYDVKM. CDR3 length: 11 residues. The CDR3 reads CASSSGTLATF. For the CDR3, the DNA is TGTGCCAGCAGCTCCGGGACTCTCGCCACCTTC.

This clonotype occurred many times. The chain couples TRBV28 to TRBJ2-3; 9 positions agree with TRBD1. The germline V gene has CDR1 MDHEN and CDR2 SYDVKM. V shed 3 bases, J shed 5 bases, and the junction held 6 bases outside the gene matches. This CDR3 contains 15 residues. The CDR3: CASSFGTGLGDTQYF. The CDR3 coding sequence is TGTGCCAGCAGTTTCGGGACAGGGCTTGGAGATACGCAGTATTTT.

This clonotype was seen ten or more times. The chain combines TRBV29-1 with TRBJ2-1; D perhaps matches TRBD1 (6 bases). V lost 5 bases, J lost 6 bases, and 20 bases lay in between. CDR1 is SQVTM, CDR2 ANQGSEA, per germline. The CDR3 spans 15 residues. Here the CDR3 DNA reads TGCAGCGTTCTTGGGGGTTTCAGGGGTCCCAATGAGCAGTTCTTC. Protein sequence: CSVLGGFRGPNEQFF.

This clonotype was seen repeatedly, ten times or more. The V gene is TRBV9, the J gene TRBJ2-3; 8 nucleotides align to TRBD1. The V gene's germline CDR1 is SGDLS and CDR2 YYNGEE. The CDR3 spans 15 residues. Trimming cost V 2 bases and J 2 bases; bases outside gene matches: 4. The CDR3 reads CASSVGTGTTDTQYF. CDR3 coding DNA: TGTGCCAGCAGCGTGGGGACAGGAACCACAGATACGCAGTATTTT.

This clonotype was seen many times. This chain connects TRBV20-1 to TRBJ1-5; 8 nucleotides align to TRBD1. The CDR3 consists of 15 residues. With 0 bases clipped from V and 3 bases from J, the junction kept 4 bases outside the gene matches. Germline V gene lookup returns CDR1 DFQATT and CDR2 SNEGSKA (reference sequence). CDR3 nucleotide sequence: TGCAGTGCTAGAGATCCGGACAGGGTCAATCAGCCCCAGCATTTT. Its translation: CSARDPDRVNQPQHF.

This clonotype occurred many times. The gene calls are TRBV7-8 and TRBJ2-1; 11 bases match TRBD2. The length of the CDR3 is 15 residues. CDR1 and CDR2 (germline): SGHVS, FQNEAQ. V shed 5 bases and J 2 bases; nucleotides not matched to a gene: 2. This CDR3 is CASSPGLAAYNEQFF. The CDR3 DNA reads as TGTGCCAGCAGCCCGGGACTAGCGGCCTACAATGAGCAGTTCTTC. Full variable domain (missing parts from reference TRBV7-8 and TRBJ2-1): GAGVSQSPRYKVAKRGQDVALRCDPISGHVSLFWYQQALGQGPEFLTYFQNEAQLDKSGLPSDRFFAERPEGSVSTLKIQRTQQEDSAVYLCASSPGLAAYNEQFFGPGTRLTVL.

This clonotype was seen repeatedly, ten times or more. The chain employs TRBV7-2 and TRBJ2-3; maybe TRBD2 (5 bases). The V gene's germline CDR1 is SGHTA and CDR2 FQGNSA. This CDR3 region has 11 residues. Deletions cut 5 bases from V and 10 bases from J, with 10 bases between. The CDR3 region has the DNA TGTGCCAGCAGCCCGGCGGGTCCGCAGTATTTT. Encoded protein: CASSPAGPQYF.

This clonotype was counted ten times or more. V usage is TRBV25-1 and J usage is TRBJ1-2; D is unresolved. CDR1 and CDR2 (germline): MGHDK, SYGVNS. CDR3 size: 14 residues. V was trimmed by 0 bases and J by 4 bases, leaving 9 bases between them. Here the CDR3 reads CASSEYGPAYGYTF. The CDR3 DNA is TGTGCCAGCAGTGAATACGGGCCAGCCTATGGCTACACCTTC.

Concerning this clonotype itself: A much larger clone lies a single base off, so this may be a read error. The chain carries TRBV19 and TRBJ2-1, with 13 bases aligning to TRBD2. CDR1 is LNHDA, CDR2 SQIVND, per germline (reference sequence). Losses at the gene ends were 6 bases for V and 7 bases for J; bases not matched to a gene: 9. The CDR3 consists of 16 residues. Here the CDR3 DNA reads TGTGCCAGTAGCCGACTAGCGGGGGGTGCCGAGAATGAGCAGTTCTTC. Its translation is CASSRLAGGAENEQFF. Based on the CDR3 plus reference TRBV19 and TRBJ2-1, the full variable domain is DGGITQSPKYLFRKEGQNVTLSCEQNLNHDAMYWYRQDPGQGLRLIYYSQIVNDFQKGDIAEGYSVSREKKESFPLTVTSAQKNPTAFYLCASSRLAGGAENEQFFGPGTRLTVL.